A selection of T cell receptor beta chains follows, all from one sample in a study of T cell responses to AZD1222 COVID-19 vaccine. The protocol was immunoSEQ multiplex PCR, while the TCRdb copy is restricted to in-frame clones and leaves out a portion. The sample carries 45,000 to 60,000 clones, about 90% recorded once. This specimen consisted of peripheral blood, obtained on day 0 of AZD1222 vaccination. All receptors come from an adult in good health. Each CDR3 is given with its conserved first and last residue. A D gene is named only where the DNA matches it firmly. Size is stated for part of the rows, as once, few or many counts, or as a class when the clone is expanded.

TRBV29-1	NA	TRBJ2-3	NA	CSVLALPVGTDTQYF	TGCAGCGTTTTAGCCTTACCGGTTGGCACAGATACGCAGTATTTT
TRBV5-1	NA	TRBJ1-4	TRBD1	CASSSGQGAADEKLFF	TGCGCCAGCAGCTCGGGACAGGGGGCGGCGGATGAAAAACTGTTTTTT
TRBV3-1/TRBV3-2	NA	TRBJ2-7	TRBD1	CASSQGQVIIYEQYF	TGTGCCAGCAGCCAGGGACAGGTAATAATTTACGAGCAGTACTTC
TRBV7-2	NA	TRBJ2-7	TRBD2	CASSPWTSGYEQYF	TGTGCCAGCAGCCCCTGGACTAGCGGCTACGAGCAGTACTTC
TRBV2	NA	TRBJ2-7	TRBD2	CASSERRGDDEQYF	TGTGCCAGCAGTGAAAGGCGGGGGGACGACGAGCAGTACTTC
TRBV3-1/TRBV3-2	NA	TRBJ1-6	NA	CASSLRDKLRSPLHF	TGTGCCAGCAGCCTAAGGGACAAATTGAGGTCACCCCTCCACTTT
TRBV7-7	NA	TRBJ2-3	NA	CASSPGGTDTQYF	TGTGCTAGCAGTCCTGGGGGCACAGATACGCAGTATTTT
TRBV24-1	NA	TRBJ2-3	TRBD2	CATGSGGLPDTQYF	TGTGCCACCGGTAGCGGGGGGCTGCCAGATACGCAGTATTTT
TRBV20-1	NA	TRBJ2-7	TRBD1	CSASGQGANSYEQYF	TGCAGTGCTAGTGGACAGGGGGCGAACTCCTACGAGCAGTACTTC
TRBV11-2	NA	TRBJ2-7	NA	CASSSQGIYEQYF	TGTGCCAGCAGCTCCCAGGGGATCTACGAGCAGTACTTC
TRBV28	few	TRBJ1-3	NA	CASRGGWETLENTIYF	TGTGCCAGCAGGGGCGGCTGGGAGACTCTGGAAAACACCATATATTTT
TRBV7-2	NA	TRBJ2-1	TRBD2	CASSPLAGGYNEQFF	TGTGCCAGCAGCCCCCTAGCGGGGGGGTACAATGAGCAGTTCTTC
TRBV2	NA	TRBJ2-7	TRBD1	CANSGQGQDEQYF	TGTGCCAACTCGGGACAGGGGCAGGACGAGCAGTACTTC
TRBV6-5	NA	TRBJ2-7	NA	CASSSGRPWAYEQYF	TGTGCCAGCAGCTCGGGACGCCCCTGGGCCTACGAGCAGTACTTC
TRBV6-2/TRBV6-3	NA	TRBJ1-6	NA	CASSLRVRNSPLHF	TGTGCCAGCAGCCTCAGGGTCAGGAATTCACCCCTCCACTTT
TRBV5-1	few	TRBJ2-1	TRBD1	CASSLRDRGPHEQFF	TGCGCCAGCAGCTTGCGGGACAGGGGGCCCCATGAGCAGTTCTTC
TRBV28	NA	TRBJ2-5	NA	CASSFYRSQETQYF	TGTGCCAGCAGTTTCTATCGAAGTCAAGAGACCCAGTACTTC
TRBV19	NA	TRBJ1-6	NA	CASSIGGRVGSPLHF	TGTGCCAGTAGTATCGGGGGCAGGGTTGGTTCACCCCTCCACTTT
TRBV7-8	few	TRBJ1-1	TRBD1	CASSLGAGGQVNTEAFF	TGTGCCAGCAGCCTGGGGGCAGGGGGCCAGGTGAACACTGAAGCTTTCTTT
TRBV3-1/TRBV3-2	NA	TRBJ2-5	NA	CASSQIRLKETQYF	TGTGCCAGCAGCCAAATACGTCTAAAAGAGACCCAGTACTTC
TRBV28	NA	TRBJ1-1	NA	CVSGDMNTEAFF	TGTGTCTCGGGAGATATGAACACTGAAGCTTTCTTT
TRBV9	NA	TRBJ2-2	TRBD1	CASSVGSGGNTGELFF	TGTGCCAGCAGCGTAGGTTCAGGGGGAAACACCGGGGAGCTGTTTTTT
TRBV11-2	NA	TRBJ1-4	NA	CASSPRNGNEKLFF	TGTGCCAGCAGCCCAAGGAATGGTAATGAAAAACTGTTTTTT
TRBV4-2	NA	TRBJ1-1	NA	CASSLPPTGGLRNNLNTEAFF	TGTGCCAGCAGCCTACCCCCGACAGGAGGGTTGCGGAACAACTTGAACACTGAAGCTTTCTTT
TRBV27	NA	TRBJ2-1	NA	CASSISNYNEQFF	TGTGCCAGCAGTATCAGTAATTACAATGAGCAGTTCTTC
TRBV24-1	NA	TRBJ2-3	NA	CATSDNWGTPRTDTQYF	TGTGCCACCAGTGATAATTGGGGGACCCCTAGGACAGATACGCAGTATTTT
TRBV7-8	NA	TRBJ2-1	NA	CASSLGGDLYNEQFF	TGTGCCAGCAGCTTGGGCGGGGACCTTTACAATGAGCAGTTCTTC
TRBV6-5	NA	TRBJ1-1	NA	CASSLMGNTEAFF	TGTGCCAGCAGTTTGATGGGTAACACTGAAGCTTTCTTT
TRBV6-1	NA	TRBJ2-7	NA	CASSENGAGAYEQYF	TGTGCCAGCAGTGAAAATGGGGCAGGAGCCTACGAGCAGTACTTC
TRBV3-1/TRBV3-2	NA	TRBJ2-7	NA	CASSLGGHSSYEQYF	TGTGCCAGCAGCCTCGGAGGTCACAGCTCCTACGAGCAGTACTTC
TRBV2	NA	TRBJ1-1	NA	CASSDGGLATEAFF	TGTGCCAGCAGTGATGGGGGGCTAGCAACTGAAGCTTTCTTT
TRBV24-1	NA	TRBJ2-2	NA	CATSDGTITGELFF	TGTGCCACCAGTGATGGGACAATCACCGGGGAGCTGTTTTTT
TRBV13	few	TRBJ1-2	NA	CASSSLWRGYTF	TGTGCCAGCAGCTCCCTCTGGCGTGGCTACACCTTC
TRBV5-5	NA	TRBJ2-1	TRBD2	CASSLGLRGGREQFF	TGTGCCAGCAGCTTGGGGCTGCGGGGGGGTCGGGAGCAGTTCTTC
TRBV5-4	NA	TRBJ2-2	NA	CASNPGSWNTGELFF	TGTGCCAGCAATCCCGGGTCCTGGAACACCGGGGAGCTGTTTTTT
TRBV2	NA	TRBJ1-1	NA	CASSPAGVITLNTEAFF	TGTGCCAGCAGTCCGGCAGGGGTCATAACCTTGAACACTGAAGCTTTCTTT
TRBV7-2	once	TRBJ2-7	NA	CASSSFVEQYF	TGTGCCAGCAGCTCTTTCGTCGAGCAGTACTTC
TRBV5-6	few	TRBJ1-5	TRBD1	CASSAGQGARNQPQHF	TGTGCCAGCAGTGCAGGCCAGGGGGCTCGCAATCAGCCCCAGCATTTT
TRBV4-1	few	TRBJ1-6	NA	CASSGESYNSPLHF	TGCGCCAGTAGCGGGGAGTCCTATAATTCACCCCTCCACTTT
TRBV7-9	NA	TRBJ1-5	NA	CASSLPNQPQHF	TGTGCCAGCAGCTTACCGAATCAGCCCCAGCATTTT
TRBV5-6	once	TRBJ2-7	NA	CASSFSPVPYEQYF	TGTGCCAGCAGTTTTTCCCCGGTCCCCTACGAGCAGTACTTC
TRBV10-1	NA	TRBJ2-7	TRBD1	CASSEGAQGAYEQYF	TGCGCCAGCAGTGAGGGCGCACAGGGGGCCTACGAGCAGTACTTC
TRBV27	few	TRBJ1-2	NA	CASIPDKGRSGINYGYTF	TGTGCCAGCATTCCGGATAAGGGTAGGAGTGGGATTAACTATGGCTACACCTTC
TRBV19	NA	TRBJ2-3	NA	CASSIGAGWQGRDTQYF	TGTGCCAGTAGTATAGGTGCCGGTTGGCAGGGGAGGGATACGCAGTATTTT
TRBV9	NA	TRBJ1-2	NA	CASSDWGSGYTF	TGTGCCAGCAGCGACTGGGGTTCGGGCTACACCTTC
TRBV9	NA	TRBJ2-3	NA	CASSVTPSSTDTQYF	TGTGCCAGCAGCGTCACGCCGTCTAGCACAGATACGCAGTATTTT
TRBV13	NA	TRBJ2-1	NA	CASSFLALNEQFF	TGTGCCAGCAGCTTCTTGGCTCTCAATGAGCAGTTCTTC
TRBV2	NA	TRBJ1-2	NA	CASNSPEGSNYGYTF	TGTGCCAGCAACTCCCCCGAAGGGTCTAACTATGGCTACACCTTC
TRBV5-5	NA	TRBJ1-5	NA	CASSLDRVGPVNF	TGTGCCAGCAGCTTGGACAGGGTCGGACCGGTGAATTTT
TRBV19	NA	TRBJ1-3	NA	CASSMGGLSGNTIYF	TGTGCCAGTAGTATGGGGGGCCTCTCTGGAAACACCATATATTTT
TRBV9	NA	TRBJ2-1	NA	CASSAPKDRAQLGEQFF	TGTGCCAGCAGCGCTCCCAAGGACCGGGCCCAATTGGGGGAGCAGTTCTTC